This paragraph covers one T cell receptor (beta chain) sequence. This entry is derived from a study of cytomegalovirus exposure and HLA in healthy donors. For the study at large: Findings of an earlier analysis included 117 million unique TCR beta sequences from roughly 180 million T cells.

This CDR3 region has 15 residues. Germline CDR1 is SQVTM and CDR2 is ANQGSEA. V gave up 0 bases and J gave up 1 base; unmatched junction bases: 3. PCR involved 60 Vbeta and 13 Jbeta primers. Original processing notes: Unique TCR beta chains numbered 60 million to 100 million in a later analysis, with around 10 million shared. Method: immunoSEQ multiplex PCR; TCRdb's copy keeps in-frame clones and lacks some. V, J and clone size are those of that table, while D and trimming were read from the DNA. The data show roughly 200,000 clones, 70% to 80% seen once. Material: PBMCs. V is TRBV29-1 and J is TRBJ2-1, with 7 positions matching TRBD2. The origin of this receptor is a man aged 30 to 45 in good health and CMV-seronegative. DNA for the CDR3: TGCAGCGTTGAAGATCCCGGGAGGTCCTACAATGAGCAGTTCTTC. As protein: CSVEDPGRSYNEQFF.